This T cell receptor beta chain was observed in a study of blood T cells in healthy people across ages (dated by TCRdb to between 2014 and 2017). Turning to the overall study: In model experiments, template switching captured about one uniquely barcoded TCR beta cDNA molecule for every two T cells. Using deep sequencing normalized with unique cDNA molecular identifiers, the study measured how TCR beta repertoire diversity changes with age. The donors were divided into four age groups: young (average around 17 years), middle-aged (approximately 39), aged (roughly 66) and long-lived (around 80). To avoid experimental bias, donors of different ages were spread randomly across the sequencing lanes. Two additional independent replicas of 1 million unique cDNA reads from the same blood draw were analyzed for two donors (one aged 18 to 30 and one aged 80 or older). Findings and caveats that apply to the study as a whole: Compared with the aged group, the long-lived group had more naive CD4+ T cells, fewer expanded clones and increased TCR diversity, a pattern suggesting age selection. Estimates of total diversity based on one million sequenced T cells were considered lower bounds and underestimates. Observed TCR beta diversity correlated strongly with the percentage of naive T cells measured by flow cytometry. Since profiling was done on bulk unsorted PBMCs, naive and antigen-experienced compartments could not be conclusively compared. Donor CMV infection status was unknown, potentially confounding age-related changes in expanded clonotypes. As age increased, observed TCR beta diversity per million T cells dropped in a roughly linear way, and a significant reduction was already evident by age roughly 40.

The receptor library was made with 5' RACE. The instrument was an Illumina HiSeq 2500. A second 7 to 11 cycle PCR used a sample-barcoded 5' primer and a J-beta primer mix. A unique molecular identifier was introduced onto each TCR beta cDNA molecule by a template-switch 5' adaptor carrying 12 random nucleotides. At least 2.5 million CDR3-containing paired-end reads were obtained from each sample. The Mint cDNA synthesis kit, primed by a TRBC-specific oligonucleotide, was used to synthesize first-strand cDNA from all RNA. Following uracil-DNA glycosylase treatment, a first 18-cycle PCR with universal primers M1SS and BC2_uni_R was performed on all cDNA. As for the authors' bioinformatics: For normalization, 1 million high-quality reads were randomly selected from each sample, with every read carrying a distinct molecular identifier. Instead of being binned into consensus sequences, reads that shared molecular identifiers were thrown out. MiTCR, set to a Q25 quality threshold and the strictest error-elimination algorithm, was used for CDR3 identification, clonotype clustering and error correction. A nonparametric unseen species model with Euler transformation was used to estimate a lower bound on total TCR beta diversity. TCRdb redid the processing of the public reads, applying fastp at Q25 and MiXCR, and retained in-frame beta chains. Entries that share a CDR3 protein sequence are merged under the most common genes and DNA. It is TCRdb's table, rather than the study itself, that gives the V and J calls and clone size. The sample table contains fewer than 750,000 distinct CDR3 sequences; only one count was recorded for around 52% of them. The ten largest clones add up to approximately 15% of the sample.

The 35 to 40 donors, aged roughly 6 to 100 years, were systemically healthy Caucasian individuals from Russia. Each donor gave approximately 9.3 milliliters of peripheral blood, collected into EDTA-treated Vacutainer tubes. Ficoll-Paque density-gradient centrifugation was used to isolate PBMCs, with at least 6 million per sample. Total RNA was extracted from PBMCs with Trizol reagent, with at least 5 micrograms obtained per sample. Naive CD45RAhigh/CD27high T cell percentages were measured by flow cytometry on a PBMC aliquot from every donor. Notes on this clonotype: It has no known antigen specificity. It has no much larger one-base neighbor in the sample; base qualities were not kept.

From its cysteine to its phenylalanine, the CDR3 spans 13 amino acids. The retained sequence is limited to the CDR3, 39 bases, with the frame set at the first base. Based on the germline V gene, the CDR1 and CDR2 sequences are MGHRA and YSYEKL. This TCR derives from a woman over 75 in good health. Sequenced material: blood. In this chain, TRBV4-1 is recombined with TRBJ2-5; the D gene is possibly TRBD2, with 5 bases matching. TRBJ2-7 matches the DNA end more closely, so the J call is doubtful. CDR3 reads: CASSPGLFYEQYF. In nucleotides, the sequence is TGCGCCAGCAGCCCTGGACTCTTCTACGAGCAGTACTTC.